This passage covers 16 T cell receptor beta chains from one sample sequenced in a study of shared clonotypes between healthy human individuals. Profiling relied on immunoSEQ multiplex PCR, and the TCRdb table lists in-frame clones only, not all of them. The sample carries millions of clones, approximately 95% recorded once. Sequencing was performed on naive CD4+ T cells from PBMCs. Indicated subset: CD45RA+ positively selected. The receptor source for this set is a man aged 18 to 29 in good health. Some clones in this sample may be carry-over from other donors' samples.

V gene TRBV5-1 combines with J gene TRBJ2-5; 8 bases are a match to TRBD2. Trimming at V came to 7 bases and at J to 7 bases, leaving 15 bases not matched to a gene. Germline values: CDR1 SGHRS, CDR2 YFSETQ. CDR3 length: 15 amino acids. DNA of the CDR3: TGCGCCAGCCAGGCGAGAAAAGCGGGAGAGGGGACCCAGTACTTC. It yields the protein CASQARKAGEGTQYF.

This chain links TRBV4-1 with TRBJ1-2; no reliable D call. This CDR3 is built from 15 residues. The germline V gene has CDR1 MGHRA and CDR2 YSYEKL. V was shortened by 1 base and J by 4 bases, with 13 bases between the two germline ends. The chain's CDR3 is CASSQGRRVTYGYTF. The DNA for the CDR3 is TGCGCCAGCAGCCAAGGCAGAAGGGTTACCTATGGCTACACCTTC.

The chain carries TRBV7-3 and TRBJ2-3; 8 positions match TRBD2. CDR1 is SGHTA and CDR2 is FQGTGA in the germline V gene. V dropped 2 bases and J dropped 6; count of bases not matched to a gene: 4. The CDR3 spans 14 residues. The CDR3 DNA reads as TGTGCCAGCAGCTTAGGGACTAGTTCTGATACGCAGTATTTT. It translates to CASSLGTSSDTQYF.

The chain uses TRBV5-4 and TRBJ2-1; 7 nucleotides match TRBD2. Unmatched junction bases numbered 7, after V lost 10 bases and J lost 0 bases. CDR1 is SGHNT and CDR2 is YYREEE in the germline V gene (reference sequence). CDR3 length: 14 residues. The CDR3, as DNA: TGTGCCGGAAGGGAGGGGAGCTCCTACAATGAGCAGTTCTTC. Its protein product is CAGREGSSYNEQFF. The variable domain in full, completed from reference TRBV5-4 and TRBJ2-1, reads ETGVTQSPTHLIKTRGQQVTLRCSSQSGHNTVSWYQQALGQGPQFIFQYYREEENGRGNFPPRFSGLQFPNYSSELNVNALELDDSALYLCAGREGSSYNEQFFGPGTRLTVL.

The chain uses TRBV30 and TRBJ2-7; perhaps TRBD2 as D (6 bases). Germline V gives CDR1 GTSNPN, CDR2 SVGIG (reference sequence). Trimming left V 0 bases short and J 7 bases short, with 19 bases between. The CDR3 contains 15 residues. The CDR3 loop is CAWSVRGASPREQYF. The CDR3 DNA reads TGTGCCTGGAGTGTACGCGGGGCCTCCCCTCGAGAGCAGTACTTC.

The chain couples TRBV30 to TRBJ2-7; possibly TRBD1 for D (6 bases). There are 15 residues in the CDR3. Germline V gives CDR1 GTSNPN, CDR2 SVGIG (reference sequence). Trimming left V 2 bases short and J 4 bases short, with 18 bases between. CDR3 nucleotides: TGTGCCTGGAGTAAACCCGGAGGACAGCCTTACGAGCAGTACTTC. Protein: CAWSKPGGQPYEQYF.

The chain couples TRBV10-3 to TRBJ1-2; D not resolved. The germline V gene encodes CDR1 ENHRY and CDR2 SYGVKD. V lost 8 bases, J lost 0 bases, and 13 bases lay in between. The CDR3 spans 14 residues. The CDR3 nucleotides read TGTGCCATCTCGAGTCACGGATCTAACTATGGCTACACCTTC. Translating it yields CAISSHGSNYGYTF.

The V call is TRBV11-3, the J call TRBJ2-6; 7 nucleotides align to TRBD1. The CDR3 runs 17 residues. Trimming cost V 5 bases and J 4 bases; bases outside gene matches: 11. Germline V gene sequence: CDR1 SGHNT, CDR2 YENEEA. DNA of the CDR3: TGTGCCAGCAGCCGTGGAGAGGGGGCGGGCGGGGCCAACGTCCTGACTTTC. Translated: CASSRGEGAGGANVLTF.

The chain combines TRBV7-6 with TRBJ2-5; D unclear. V lost 0 bases and J 4 bases, leaving 15 bases between the germline ends. Germline assignment: CDR1 SGHVS and CDR2 FNYEAQ. CDR3 length: 16 residues. Written as DNA, the CDR3 is TGTGCCAGCAGCTTAGCGGCGCCTTCGGGCGGAGAGACCCAGTACTTC. Translating gives CASSLAAPSGGETQYF.

This clone was picked up one time. This rearrangement joins TRBV19 to TRBJ2-1; 8 nucleotides line up with TRBD1. This CDR3 is 14 amino acids long. Unmatched junction bases numbered 10, after V lost 9 bases and J lost 6 bases. CDR1 and CDR2 from the germline V gene are LNHDA and SQIVND (reference sequence). CDR3 sequence (DNA): TGTGCCAGCAAAGACTCAGGGGGCCGCAATGAGCAGTTCTTC. This translates into CASKDSGGRNEQFF. Full variable domain (rest looked up from reference TRBV19 and TRBJ2-1): DGGITQSPKYLFRKEGQNVTLSCEQNLNHDAMYWYRQDPGQGLRLIYYSQIVNDFQKGDIAEGYSVSREKKESFPLTVTSAQKNPTAFYLCASKDSGGRNEQFFGPGTRLTVL.

The chain uses TRBV7-9 and TRBJ2-7; D gene uncertain. This CDR3 has 15 residues. Trimming removed 1 base at V and 1 base at J, with 11 bases between. Germline loops: CDR1 SEHNR, CDR2 FQNEAQ (reference sequence). CDR3 amino acids: CASSLGSKISYEQYF. The CDR3 DNA reads as TGTGCCAGCAGCTTAGGCAGCAAGATTTCCTACGAGCAGTACTTC.

Remarks on this clone: Other nucleotide sequences from this sample produce the same CDR3. This chain joins TRBV5-1 and TRBJ1-1; D not resolved. Germline lookup yields CDR1 SGHRS and CDR2 YFSETQ. There are 14 residues in the CDR3. Trimming cost V 4 bases and J 1 base, with 11 bases left between them. The CDR3 spells CASSLGGPNTEAFF. In DNA form, the CDR3 reads TGCGCCAGCAGCCTGGGTGGACCGAACACTGAAGCTTTCTTT.

Points on this clone: This sample also contains other DNA sequences that code for the same CDR3. The chain links TRBV19 to TRBJ2-5, with D hard to call. CDR3 length: 12 amino acids. Trimming left V 1 base short and J 5 bases short, with 5 bases between. Per germline, CDR1 LNHDA and CDR2 SQIVND (reference sequence). The CDR3 here is CASSIGGETQYF. CDR3 in DNA: TGTGCCAGTAGTATAGGTGGGGAGACCCAGTACTTC. The whole variable domain, filled in from reference TRBV19 and TRBJ2-5, reads DGGITQSPKYLFRKEGQNVTLSCEQNLNHDAMYWYRQDPGQGLRLIYYSQIVNDFQKGDIAEGYSVSREKKESFPLTVTSAQKNPTAFYLCASSIGGETQYFGPGTRLLVL.

The J gene is TRBJ2-7, the V gene TRBV12-5; D not resolved. The V gene's germline CDR1 is LGHNT and CDR2 FRNRAP. This CDR3 region has 14 residues. The V gene lost 0 bases and the J gene lost 6 bases, with 12 bases spanning the gap. The CDR3 here is CASGLVDPRFEQYF. The CDR3 DNA follows: TGTGCTAGTGGTTTGGTAGACCCGCGTTTCGAGCAGTACTTC.

In regard to this clone: Different DNA sequences within this sample yield the same CDR3. J is TRBJ1-1 and V is TRBV19; 9 nucleotides agree with TRBD1. The germline V gene has CDR1 LNHDA and CDR2 SQIVND (reference sequence). This CDR3 is built from 14 residues. The trim removed 4 bases at V and 0 bases at J, leaving 0 bases unmatched. CDR3 in DNA: TGTGCCAGTAGTAGGGACAGGGTGAACACTGAAGCTTTCTTT. The encoded protein is CASSRDRVNTEAFF.

J is TRBJ1-3 and V is TRBV18; 9 bases line up with TRBD1. J was trimmed by 0 bases and V by 0 bases; bases with no gene match: 6. This CDR3 spans 18 amino acids. The germline V gene has CDR1 KGHSH and CDR2 LQKENI. CDR3 region: CASSPPGTGKNSGNTIYF. The CDR3 DNA reads TGTGCCAGCTCACCACCCGGGACAGGGAAAAACTCTGGAAACACCATATATTTT.